The T cell receptor (beta chain) described here comes from a study of blood T cell repertoires in COVID-19. Study-wide context: The analysed material was cDNA or gDNA that came from T cells, B-cell-depleted T cells, or PBMCs.

This clone has only a few counts. The method was immunoSEQ multiplex PCR; TCRdb's version includes in-frame clones alone and lacks a portion of them. The table includes about 160,000 clones, about four fifths detected once. The V and J ends lost 5 bases and 7 bases, in that order; junction bases with no gene match: 8. Germline assignment: CDR1 SGHVS and CDR2 FQNEAQ. The length of the CDR3 is 15 residues. The chain links TRBV7-8 to TRBJ2-1; 10 bases are a match to TRBD1. This TCR came from a man aged 60-69 years who had recovered from COVID-19. Material for sequencing was PBMCs or T cells enriched from blood (not recorded which). The CDR3 DNA reads TGTGCCAGCAGCAGGGACAGGGGTGAAACGAATGAGCAGTTCTTC. The encoded protein is CASSRDRGETNEQFF.